This is a list of T cell receptor beta chains from one sample in a study of cytomegalovirus exposure and HLA in healthy donors. Sequenced by immunoSEQ multiplex PCR; TCRdb stores in-frame clones only, minus some. In the table there are around 150,000 clones, about 80% of which are singletons. Sequencing input: PBMCs. All receptors come from a middle-aged man in good health and CMV-seropositive. Each CDR3 is given with its conserved first and last residue. A D gene is named only where the DNA matches it firmly. Clone size is stated in some rows and not others, as once, few, many or a class when expanded.

v_call	clone_size	d_call	j_call	cdr3_nt	cdr3_aa
TRBV11-1	NA	TRBD1	TRBJ2-5	TGTGCCAGCAGCGTAGGGACAGGGGACCAAGAGACCCAGTACTTC	CASSVGTGDQETQYF
TRBV5-6	NA	TRBD1	TRBJ1-5	TGTGCCAGCAGCTTGTCCGGGACAGGCCCCCAACATAGCAATCAGCCCCAGCATTTT	CASSLSGTGPQHSNQPQHF
TRBV5-1	NA	TRBD1	TRBJ1-5	TGCGCCAGCAGTCCCGGGACAGGCAATCAGCCCCAGCATTTT	CASSPGTGNQPQHF
TRBV10-3	NA	NA	TRBJ1-1	TGTGCCATCAGTGAGTCGAACTCAGCGAGGACTGAAGCTTTCTTT	CAISESNSARTEAFF
TRBV6-1	NA	NA	TRBJ2-7	TGTGCCAGCAGTGAAGCCCCAGATTCCTCCTACGAGCAGTACTTC	CASSEAPDSSYEQYF
TRBV29-1	NA	TRBD1	TRBJ2-1	TGCAGCGGCCGGGACAGGGAACCGAATGAGCAGTTCTTC	CSGRDREPNEQFF
TRBV5-4	NA	TRBD1	TRBJ2-7	TGTGCCAGCAGCTTACCGGGACAGGGGATCTACGAGCAGTACTTC	CASSLPGQGIYEQYF
TRBV19	NA	NA	TRBJ1-5	TGTGCCAGTAAAATGTTAAATCAGCCCCAGCATTTT	CASKMLNQPQHF
TRBV15	NA	TRBD2	TRBJ2-7	TGTGCCACCAGCAGGTCGGGAGGGCAGTCTACGCAGTACTTC	CATSRSGGQSTQYF
TRBV2	NA	NA	TRBJ1-1	TGTGCCAGTACGAGTGAGGGTAACACTGAAGCTTTCTTT	CASTSEGNTEAFF
TRBV4-3	NA	NA	TRBJ1-5	TGCGCCAGCAGCCAAGATCTGCGGGGCCCGGGCCAGCATTTT	CASSQDLRGPGQHF
TRBV5-1	NA	TRBD1	TRBJ2-2	TGCGCCAGCAGCTTGGTTTCAGGGGGTGACACCGGGGAGCTGTTTTTT	CASSLVSGGDTGELFF
TRBV10-2	NA	NA	TRBJ2-7	TGCGCCAGCAGTGACCCGGGTTACGAGCAGTACTTC	CASSDPGYEQYF
TRBV4-1	few	TRBD1	TRBJ2-4	TGCGCCAGCAGCCCTCGGGACAGGGCAAACATTCAGTACTTC	CASSPRDRANIQYF
TRBV7-8	NA	NA	TRBJ2-7	TGTGCCAGCAGCCATTTTGGGAGCTCCTACGAGCAGTACTTC	CASSHFGSSYEQYF
TRBV30	NA	TRBD1	TRBJ1-2	TGTGCCTGGAGGGACAGGGGATCCGCCAGCGGCTACACCTTC	CAWRDRGSASGYTF
TRBV14	NA	NA	TRBJ1-4	TGTGCCAGCAGCTTGGGAGGGCAGAGTGAAAAACTGTTTTTT	CASSLGGQSEKLFF
TRBV7-9	NA	TRBD2	TRBJ2-7	TGTGCCAGCAGCCCCATCCCTAGCGGGAATAGGAACGAGCAGTACTTC	CASSPIPSGNRNEQYF
TRBV5-1	NA	NA	TRBJ2-7	TGCGCCAGCAGGCTGGCAGGGACTTCCTACGAGCAGTACTTC	CASRLAGTSYEQYF
TRBV25-1	NA	TRBD2	TRBJ2-3	TGTGCCAGCAGGCGGGGGGATACGCAGTATTTT	CASRRGDTQYF
TRBV9	NA	NA	TRBJ1-4	TGTGCCAGCAGCGGGCCGGGGGAAAAACTGTTTTTT	CASSGPGEKLFF
TRBV5-1	few	NA	TRBJ1-2	TGCGCCAGCACCAAGGCTCTAGACCGCTATGGCTACACCTTC	CASTKALDRYGYTF
TRBV6-6	NA	NA	TRBJ2-1	TGTGCCAGCAGACGTAGCGGAAGTACCTACAATGAGCAGTTCTTC	CASRRSGSTYNEQFF
TRBV7-2	once	TRBD2	TRBJ2-7	TGTGCCAGCAGCTTTGGACTAGCCCCATACGAGCAGTACTTC	CASSFGLAPYEQYF
TRBV10-3	few	TRBD2	TRBJ2-7	TGTGCCATCAGAAAAGAAGCGGGGGTCTTTTCCTACGAGCAGTACTTC	CAIRKEAGVFSYEQYF
TRBV7-2	NA	TRBD1	TRBJ2-5	TGTGCCAGCAGCCAGGGGACAGCGGAAGAGACCCAGTACTTC	CASSQGTAEETQYF
TRBV19	NA	TRBD1	TRBJ1-2	TGTGCCAGTAGTGACCGGGACAGTCCGATCTATGGCTACACCTTC	CASSDRDSPIYGYTF
TRBV28	NA	TRBD1	TRBJ1-2	TGTGCCAGCAACACAGGGGCTCTTGGCTACACCTTC	CASNTGALGYTF
TRBV7-8	once	NA	TRBJ1-5	TGTGCCAGCAGCGTACAATTGGCGGGAGCCCAGCATTTT	CASSVQLAGAQHF
TRBV5-4	NA	TRBD2	TRBJ2-1	TGTGCCAGCAGCTGGGGGAGCGGGAGTACCTACAATGAGCAGTTCTTC	CASSWGSGSTYNEQFF
TRBV5-1	NA	NA	TRBJ1-1	TGCGCCAGCAGCCCAGAGACAGGTGAAGCTTTCTTT	CASSPETGEAFF
TRBV11-3	NA	TRBD2	TRBJ2-2	TGTGCCAGCAGCCTAGCCGGGACTAGCTACACCGGGGAGCTGTTTTTT	CASSLAGTSYTGELFF
TRBV4-3	NA	TRBD1	TRBJ1-2	TGCGCCAGCAGCCAAGGGGGGCAGGGGGTGCGTGGCTACACCTTC	CASSQGGQGVRGYTF
TRBV6-6	NA	NA	TRBJ1-4	TGTGCCAGTGGCAGGACAGCGCCTATAGAAAAACTGTTTTTT	CASGRTAPIEKLFF
TRBV5-1	NA	TRBD2	TRBJ2-3	TGCGCCAGCAGCCCGGGGAGCGGGAGCGGAGATACGCAGTATTTT	CASSPGSGSGDTQYF
TRBV19	NA	TRBD1	TRBJ2-4	TGTGCCAGTACAGGGGGCGACATTCAGTACTTC	CASTGGDIQYF
TRBV6-5	once	TRBD1	TRBJ1-5	TGTGCCAGCAGGGGACAGGGGGCAAAACAGCCCCAGCATTTT	CASRGQGAKQPQHF
TRBV2	NA	NA	TRBJ2-3	TGTGCCAGCAGGACAGGAGACACGCAGTATTTT	CASRTGDTQYF
TRBV2	NA	NA	TRBJ2-5	TGTGCCAGCATTGGGTTCGGGGAGACCCAGTACTTC	CASIGFGETQYF
TRBV5-1	NA	TRBD1	TRBJ1-2	TGCGCCAGCAGCCTGGGGACAGGGAGCTATGGCTACACCTTC	CASSLGTGSYGYTF
TRBV11-1	NA	NA	TRBJ1-4	TGTGCCAGCAGCTTTGGCCCCGGGAGGGCCGATAATGAAAAACTGTTTTTT	CASSFGPGRADNEKLFF
TRBV11-3	NA	TRBD2	TRBJ2-5	TGTGCCAGCAGCCACCGGGGGCGGGGGGGTTATGAGACCCAGTACTTC	CASSHRGRGGYETQYF
TRBV29-1	few	NA	TRBJ1-1	TGCAGCGTTGTGTGGCAGATGAACACTGAAGCTTTCTTT	CSVVWQMNTEAFF
TRBV6-1	few	NA	TRBJ2-5	TGTGCCAGCAGTGCCCGAGGAGAGACCCAGTACTTC	CASSARGETQYF
TRBV18	NA	TRBD2	TRBJ2-3	TGTGCCAGCTCACCATCGACGGGAGGGTACACAGATACGCAGTATTTT	CASSPSTGGYTDTQYF
TRBV5-1	NA	NA	TRBJ2-7	TGCGCCAGCAGCCTGGGGAGCGAATCCGAGCAGTACTTC	CASSLGSESEQYF